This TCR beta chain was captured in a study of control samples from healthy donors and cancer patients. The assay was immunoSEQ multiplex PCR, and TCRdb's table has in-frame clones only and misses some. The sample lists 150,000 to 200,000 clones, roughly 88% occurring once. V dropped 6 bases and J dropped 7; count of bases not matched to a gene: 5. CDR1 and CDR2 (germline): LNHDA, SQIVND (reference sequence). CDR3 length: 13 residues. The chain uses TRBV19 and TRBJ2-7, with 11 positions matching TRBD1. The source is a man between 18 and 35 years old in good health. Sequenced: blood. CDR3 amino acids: CASRDRGRGEQYF. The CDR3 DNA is TGTGCCAGTAGGGACAGGGGGCGCGGTGAGCAGTACTTC.